Listed below are T cell receptor beta chains from one sample, sequenced in a study of identical twins. TCRdb ran MiXCR on the 5' RACE reads and lists one entry per CDR3 protein. The sample has under 300,000 distinct CDR3 sequences; about 13% are singletons. These data also featured in a second study, about yellow fever vaccine responses in identical twins.

Specimen: memory (CD45RO+) T cells sorted from blood. Receptor source: a woman aged 18-29 years in good health. The CDR3 runs from the conserved cysteine through the conserved F or W. D genes are given only for firm matches. Clone size, where shown, is once, few, many, or a class for clones that have expanded.

size: .; D: .; J: TRBJ2-7; V: TRBV6-1; DNA: TGTGCCAGCAGGATCGAGGGTTCCTACGAGCAGTACTTC; CDR3: CASRIEGSYEQYF
size: .; D: .; J: TRBJ2-2; V: TRBV12-5; DNA: TGTGCTAGTGGTCCGACGGCGGCCGGGGAGCTGTTTTTT; CDR3: CASGPTAAGELFF
size: many; D: .; J: TRBJ1-2; V: TRBV7-2; DNA: TGTGCCAGCAGCCAAGTGACTGGCGTGGATGGCTACACCTTC; CDR3: CASSQVTGVDGYTF
size: many; D: .; J: TRBJ1-1; V: TRBV12-3/TRBV12-4; DNA: TGTGCCAGCAGTTCCCGGGGAATGAACACTGAAGCTTTCTTT; CDR3: CASSSRGMNTEAFF
size: few; D: .; J: TRBJ1-4; V: TRBV12-3/TRBV12-4; DNA: TGTGCCAGCAGTTTTCAGGGGCCAGGGGAAAAACTGTTTTTT; CDR3: CASSFQGPGEKLFF
size: few; D: TRBD2; J: TRBJ2-2; V: TRBV4-3; DNA: TGCGCCAGCAGCCAGAGGACTAGCACCGGGGAGCTGTTTTTT; CDR3: CASSQRTSTGELFF
size: .; D: TRBD2; J: TRBJ2-3; V: TRBV28; DNA: TGTGCCAGCACGGAGTCGGGGGGAAATTTAGATACGCAGTATTTT; CDR3: CASTESGGNLDTQYF
size: .; D: .; J: TRBJ2-1; V: TRBV14; DNA: TGTGCCAGCAGCCAAGAGTCGGGAGCCTTGTACAATGAGCAGTTCTTC; CDR3: CASSQESGALYNEQFF
size: .; D: .; J: TRBJ2-2; V: TRBV27; DNA: TGTGCCAGCAACCCGAATTTGGGTGTCGGGGAGCTGTTTTTT; CDR3: CASNPNLGVGELFF
size: .; D: TRBD1; J: TRBJ2-7; V: TRBV28; DNA: TGTGCCAGCACCGTCCCACAGGGGTACGAGCAGTACTTC; CDR3: CASTVPQGYEQYF
size: .; D: .; J: TRBJ1-6; V: TRBV24-1; DNA: TGTGCCACCCGACGGGGGACTCTGGGTTCACCCCTCCACTTT; CDR3: CATRRGTLGSPLHF
size: .; D: TRBD1; J: TRBJ2-2; V: TRBV6-1; DNA: TGTGCCAGCAGCCGGACAGGGGTTAGGGTCGCCGGGGAGCTGTTTTTT; CDR3: CASSRTGVRVAGELFF
size: .; D: .; J: TRBJ2-1; V: TRBV10-3; DNA: TGTGCCATCAGCAGACAACATATTCAGGGATCCTACAATGAGCAGTTCTTC; CDR3: CAISRQHIQGSYNEQFF
size: .; D: .; J: TRBJ1-1; V: TRBV6-1; DNA: TGTGCCAGCAGGACCTCAGGGGCGAACACTGAAGCTTTCTTT; CDR3: CASRTSGANTEAFF
size: few; D: .; J: TRBJ2-3; V: TRBV7-2; DNA: TGTGCCAGCAGCTTAGAGTTGGCGACTCCGGGAGATACGCAGTATTTT; CDR3: CASSLELATPGDTQYF
size: few; D: .; J: TRBJ2-1; V: TRBV3-1; DNA: TGTGCCAGCAGAATAGGCTACAATGAGCAGTTCTTC; CDR3: CASRIGYNEQFF
size: few; D: .; J: TRBJ2-5; V: TRBV6-5; DNA: TGTGCCAGCAGTTATTATTCCGGGGAAGAGACCCAGTACTTC; CDR3: CASSYYSGEETQYF
size: .; D: TRBD2; J: TRBJ2-3; V: TRBV20-1; DNA: TGCAGTGCCACCGGGACTAGCGGAGATACGCAGTATTTT; CDR3: CSATGTSGDTQYF
size: .; D: TRBD1; J: TRBJ2-1; V: TRBV24-1; DNA: TGTGCCACCAGTGATCGGACAGGGAACAAGGGCAATGAGCAGTTCTTC; CDR3: CATSDRTGNKGNEQFF
size: .; D: TRBD2; J: TRBJ2-3; V: TRBV20-1; DNA: TGCAGTGCTAGAGATCTAGCGGGAGCAGATACGCAGTATTTT; CDR3: CSARDLAGADTQYF
size: .; D: TRBD1; J: TRBJ2-7; V: TRBV6-1; DNA: TGTGCCAGCAGCACGGACAGGGGGCTCTACGAGCAGTACTTC; CDR3: CASSTDRGLYEQYF
size: many; D: .; J: TRBJ1-5; V: TRBV6-1; DNA: TGTGCCAGCAGTGACGTTCGGACGGGCAATAGCAATCAGCCCCAGCATTTT; CDR3: CASSDVRTGNSNQPQHF
size: .; D: TRBD2; J: TRBJ2-1; V: TRBV7-3; DNA: TGTGCCAGCAGCTTAGTGCCTAGCGGAACCCTCGGTGAGCAGTTCTTC; CDR3: CASSLVPSGTLGEQFF
size: many; D: .; J: TRBJ2-3; V: TRBV12-3/TRBV12-4; DNA: TGTGCCAGCAGTTTTCCGCAGGGTCGTAGTACAGATACGCAGTATTTT; CDR3: CASSFPQGRSTDTQYF
size: .; D: .; J: TRBJ2-5; V: TRBV5-4; DNA: TGTGCCAGCCGAGGACCGGGGACCCAAGAGACCCAGTACTTC; CDR3: CASRGPGTQETQYF
size: .; D: TRBD1; J: TRBJ1-2; V: TRBV12-3/TRBV12-4; DNA: TGTGCCAGCAGTTTCAGGGACAGGGAGGATGGCTACACCTTC; CDR3: CASSFRDREDGYTF
size: few; D: TRBD2; J: TRBJ2-3; V: TRBV12-3/TRBV12-4; DNA: TGTGCCAGCAGTGCTACTAGCGGGGGGGCAGATACGCAGTATTTT; CDR3: CASSATSGGADTQYF
size: .; D: .; J: TRBJ2-1; V: TRBV4-1; DNA: TGCGCCAGCAGCCAAGATATGGGGACCTCCTACAATGAGCAGTTCTTC; CDR3: CASSQDMGTSYNEQFF
size: .; D: .; J: TRBJ1-2; V: TRBV15; DNA: TGTGCCACCAGCAGTGGGGGACCTTCTTATGGCTACACCTTC; CDR3: CATSSGGPSYGYTF
size: .; D: .; J: TRBJ2-5; V: TRBV5-6; DNA: TGTGCCAGCAGCTGGAAAGAGACCCAGTACTTC; CDR3: CASSWKETQYF
size: .; D: .; J: TRBJ2-3; V: TRBV7-2; DNA: TGTGCCAGCAGCTTAGCACACGGCACAGATACGCAGTATTTT; CDR3: CASSLAHGTDTQYF
size: .; D: TRBD2; J: TRBJ2-1; V: TRBV20-1; DNA: TGCAGTGCCGGGACTAGCGGGAGGGCAAGTGAGCAGTTCTTC; CDR3: CSAGTSGRASEQFF
size: few; D: TRBD2; J: TRBJ2-7; V: TRBV4-1; DNA: TGCGCCAGCAGCCAAGATTCGGGGGGGTTTTACGAGCAGTACTTC; CDR3: CASSQDSGGFYEQYF
size: .; D: .; J: TRBJ2-5; V: TRBV29-1; DNA: TGCAGCGTTGCTCCTAGCGCCCAGTACTTC; CDR3: CSVAPSAQYF
size: few; D: TRBD1; J: TRBJ2-2; V: TRBV7-9; DNA: TGTGCCAGCAGCCTCCCGACAGGGCGGGAGCTGTTTTTT; CDR3: CASSLPTGRELFF
size: .; D: .; J: TRBJ2-3; V: TRBV6-1; DNA: TGTGCCAGCAGTGGCCTGGGGGGGCGGTCAGATACGCAGTATTTT; CDR3: CASSGLGGRSDTQYF
size: few; D: .; J: TRBJ2-1; V: TRBV29-1; DNA: TGCAGCGCTGGGACCCAGGGGAGAGATGAGCAGTTCTTC; CDR3: CSAGTQGRDEQFF
size: few; D: .; J: TRBJ2-2; V: TRBV7-7; DNA: TGTGCTAGCAGCCCCCGGGGCACCGGGGAGCTGTTTTTT; CDR3: CASSPRGTGELFF
size: many; D: .; J: TRBJ2-3; V: TRBV7-2; DNA: TGTGCCAGCAGCTTATTGGGGGGAAGCACAGATACGCAGTATTTT; CDR3: CASSLLGGSTDTQYF
size: .; D: .; J: TRBJ1-2; V: TRBV20-1; DNA: TGCAGTGCTAGCGACCATGACAGAGGTGGCTACACCTTC; CDR3: CSASDHDRGGYTF
size: few; D: .; J: TRBJ1-1; V: TRBV30; DNA: TGTGCCGGCAGCGGGGGTAGCGCTGAAGCTTTCTTT; CDR3: CAGSGGSAEAFF
size: few; D: TRBD2; J: TRBJ2-3; V: TRBV10-3; DNA: TGTGCCACCTTAGCGGGAGATACGCAGTATTTT; CDR3: CATLAGDTQYF
size: many; D: TRBD1; J: TRBJ2-7; V: TRBV29-1; DNA: TGCAGCGTGGGACAGGGTTTAGGCGAGCAGTACTTC; CDR3: CSVGQGLGEQYF
size: .; D: .; J: TRBJ1-2; V: TRBV29-1; DNA: TGCAGCGTTGCAGGGGCAGTTAGCTATGGCTACACCTTC; CDR3: CSVAGAVSYGYTF
size: many; D: TRBD2; J: TRBJ2-3; V: TRBV5-1; DNA: TGCGCCAGCAGCAGGGCTAGCGGAACGAGGGGCACAGATACGCAGTATTTT; CDR3: CASSRASGTRGTDTQYF
size: few; D: .; J: TRBJ1-2; V: TRBV6-2/TRBV6-3; DNA: TGTGCCAGCAGTTACGGACCCGGACAGTATTATGGCTACACCTTC; CDR3: CASSYGPGQYYGYTF
size: .; D: .; J: TRBJ1-6; V: TRBV30; DNA: TGTGCCTGGAGTGGGGAACGACTGAGGAATTCACCCCTCCACTTT; CDR3: CAWSGERLRNSPLHF
size: few; D: TRBD2; J: TRBJ2-7; V: TRBV14; DNA: TGTGCCAGCAGCCAAGATCTCGGGAGCGGGAGATACTCCTACGAGCAGTACTTC; CDR3: CASSQDLGSGRYSYEQYF
size: many; D: .; J: TRBJ1-1; V: TRBV7-9; DNA: TGTGCCAGCAGCTTTCTGGTGGACACTGAAGCTTTCTTT; CDR3: CASSFLVDTEAFF
size: .; D: .; J: TRBJ1-6; V: TRBV6-1; DNA: TGTGCCAGCAGCCAATGGGGTCATAAAGTCTCCTATAATTCACCCCTCCACTTT; CDR3: CASSQWGHKVSYNSPLHF
size: .; D: TRBD2; J: TRBJ2-5; V: TRBV4-3; DNA: TGCGCCAGCAGCCAAGCACTTAGCGGGATTGTGGAGACCCAGTACTTC; CDR3: CASSQALSGIVETQYF
size: .; D: .; J: TRBJ2-5; V: TRBV29-1; DNA: TGCAGCCTTGGTGGGCAAGAGACCCAGTACTTC; CDR3: CSLGGQETQYF
size: .; D: .; J: TRBJ2-3; V: TRBV20-1; DNA: TGCAGTGCAAACCATAGGGTTGGGGCGGATACGCAGTATTTT; CDR3: CSANHRVGADTQYF